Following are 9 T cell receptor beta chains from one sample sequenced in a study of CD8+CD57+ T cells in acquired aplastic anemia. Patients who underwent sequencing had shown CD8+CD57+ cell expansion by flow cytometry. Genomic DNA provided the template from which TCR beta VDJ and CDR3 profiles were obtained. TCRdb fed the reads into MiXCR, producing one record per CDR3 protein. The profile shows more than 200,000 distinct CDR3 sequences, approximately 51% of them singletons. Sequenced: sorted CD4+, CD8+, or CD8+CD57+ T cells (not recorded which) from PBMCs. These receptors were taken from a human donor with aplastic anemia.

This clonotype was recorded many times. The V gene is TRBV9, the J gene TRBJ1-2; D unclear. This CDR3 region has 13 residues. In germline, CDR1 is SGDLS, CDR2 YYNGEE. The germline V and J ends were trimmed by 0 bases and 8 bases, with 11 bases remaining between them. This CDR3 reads CASSVGLSEGYTF. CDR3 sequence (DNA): TGTGCCAGCAGCGTAGGATTGTCAGAAGGCTACACCTTC.

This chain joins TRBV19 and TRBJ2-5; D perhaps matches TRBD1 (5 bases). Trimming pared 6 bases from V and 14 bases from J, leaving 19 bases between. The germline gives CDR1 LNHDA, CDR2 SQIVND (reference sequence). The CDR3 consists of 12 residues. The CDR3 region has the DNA TGTGCCAGTAGAGACAGACCGGGCCGGCTATACTTC. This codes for CASRDRPGRLYF.

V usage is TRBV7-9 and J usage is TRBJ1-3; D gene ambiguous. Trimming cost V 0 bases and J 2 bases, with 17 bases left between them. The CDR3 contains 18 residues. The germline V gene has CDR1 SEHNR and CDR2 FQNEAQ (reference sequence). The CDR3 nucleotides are TGTGCCAGCAGCTTAGCTTCGCCGGTCCCTCCGACTGGAAACACCATATATTTT. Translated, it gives CASSLASPVPPTGNTIYF.

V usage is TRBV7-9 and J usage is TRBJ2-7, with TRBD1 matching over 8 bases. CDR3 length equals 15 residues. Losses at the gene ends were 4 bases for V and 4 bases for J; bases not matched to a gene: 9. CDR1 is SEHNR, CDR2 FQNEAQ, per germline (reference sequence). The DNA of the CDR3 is TGTGCCAGCAGCTGGGACAGGACCAGTCCATACGAGCAGTACTTC. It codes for CASSWDRTSPYEQYF.

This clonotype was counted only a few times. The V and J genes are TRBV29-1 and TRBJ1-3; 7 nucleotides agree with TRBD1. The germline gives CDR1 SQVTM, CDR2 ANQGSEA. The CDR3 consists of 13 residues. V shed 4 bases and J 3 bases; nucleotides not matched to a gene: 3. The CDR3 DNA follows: TGCAGCGTTGTCGCAGGGGGTGGAAACACCATATATTTT. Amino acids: CSVVAGGGNTIYF.

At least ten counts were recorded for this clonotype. CDR3 residues: CATSDLTGESGANVLTF. In nucleotides, the CDR3 is TGTGCCACCAGTGATTTGACAGGGGAGTCAGGGGCCAACGTCCTGACTTTC. The rearrangement uses TRBV24-1 and TRBJ2-6; 7 bases match TRBD1. The germline gives CDR1 KGHDR, CDR2 SFDVKD. The CDR3 totals 17 residues. Losses at the gene ends were 0 bases for V and 4 bases for J; bases not matched to a gene: 5.

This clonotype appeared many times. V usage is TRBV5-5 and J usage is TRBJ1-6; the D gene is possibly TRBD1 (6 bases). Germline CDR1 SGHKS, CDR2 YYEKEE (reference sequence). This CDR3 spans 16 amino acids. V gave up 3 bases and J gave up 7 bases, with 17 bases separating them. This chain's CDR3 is CASSSRRDTGNSPLHF. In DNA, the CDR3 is TGTGCCAGCAGCTCCAGGAGGGACACGGGCAATTCACCCCTCCACTTT.

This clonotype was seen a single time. The CDR3 protein is CASKGSGGSNEQFF. For the CDR3, the DNA is TGTGCCAGCAAAGGGAGCGGGGGGAGCAATGAGCAGTTCTTC. This chain connects TRBV6-5 to TRBJ2-1, with 9 bases that match TRBD2. The germline CDR1 and CDR2 sequences are MNHEY and SVGAGI. This CDR3 region has 14 residues. V trimming: 7 bases; J trimming: 6 bases; junction bases outside the gene matches: 7.

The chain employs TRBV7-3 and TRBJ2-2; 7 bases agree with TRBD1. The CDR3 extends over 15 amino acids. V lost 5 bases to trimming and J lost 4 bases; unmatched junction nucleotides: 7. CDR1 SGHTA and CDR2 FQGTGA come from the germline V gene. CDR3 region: CASSTGQTPTGELFF. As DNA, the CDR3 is TGTGCCAGCAGCACGGGACAGACCCCCACCGGGGAGCTGTTTTTT.